The clone carrying this T cell receptor beta chain came up a few times. Its target is unknown. The sample comes from a study of T cells in Graves' hyperthyroidism and ophthalmopathy. General observations from the study: Most expanded thyroid clonotypes above 0.001 also appeared in blood.

Germline V gene data show CDR1 as KGHSY and CDR2 as FQNENV. This CDR3 comprises 14 residues. After removal of 5 bases from V and 4 bases from J, the junction contained 6 bases not matched to a gene. Amplified regions were TCR beta CDR3 sequences from RNA transcripts. Researchers ran a first-round RT-PCR on the TCR CDR3 using the HTBI primer set. Using its own MiXCR run on the multiplex PCR reads, TCRdb lists one record per CDR3 protein. The data hold 300,000 to 400,000 distinct CDR3 sequences, with roughly 21% observed a single time. The chain employs TRBV16 and TRBJ1-1, with TRBD1 matching 8 bases. Sequenced input: blood. The sequence was obtained from a woman between 50 and 59 years old with Graves' hyperthyroidism. CDR3 coding DNA: TGTGCCAGCAGCGACAGGGGAGGGAGCACTGAAGCTTTCTTT. Residues: CASSDRGGSTEAFF.